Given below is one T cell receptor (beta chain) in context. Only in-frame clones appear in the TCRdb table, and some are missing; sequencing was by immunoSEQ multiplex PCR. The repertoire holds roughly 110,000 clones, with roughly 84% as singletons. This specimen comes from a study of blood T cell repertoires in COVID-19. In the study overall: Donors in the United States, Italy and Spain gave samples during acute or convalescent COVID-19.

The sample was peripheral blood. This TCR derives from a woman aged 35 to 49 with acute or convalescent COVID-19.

The CDR3 loop is CASSLTSVHEQFF. The CDR3 region has the DNA TGTGCCAGCAGCTTAACCAGCGTCCATGAGCAGTTCTTC. The rearrangement joins TRBV7-2 to TRBJ2-1; D is unclear. CDR3 length: 13 residues. V dropped 2 bases and J dropped 8 bases, with 10 bases sitting between them. Germline CDR1 reads SGHTA; CDR2 reads FQGNSA.